Here is one TCR beta chain with its context. The data are from a study of shared clonotypes between healthy human individuals. Germline lookup yields CDR1 SGHVS and CDR2 FNYEAQ. CDR3 length: 18 amino acids. Unmatched junction bases numbered 8, after V lost 0 bases and J lost 1 base. Produced via immunoSEQ multiplex PCR; TCRdb's table is partial and in-frame only. Of about 2,500,000 clones in the sample, 90% to 95% were seen once. The chain couples TRBV7-6 to TRBJ1-3, with TRBD1 matching over 8 bases. The sequenced sample was naive CD4+ T cells sorted from blood. As for subset: CD45RA+ positively selected. The sequence was obtained from a man between 18 and 35 years old in good health. The DNA of the CDR3 is TGTGCCAGCAGCTTAGCGCTGGCCAGGGGGCTTTCTGGAAACACCATATATTTT. Amino acids: CASSLALARGLSGNTIYF.